This is a list of T cell receptor beta chains from one sample in a study of OX40 agonist ivuxolimab in advanced cancers. The assay was immunoSEQ multiplex PCR, and TCRdb's table has in-frame clones only and misses some. In the table there are tens of thousands of clones, roughly 87% of which are singletons. The sequences come from CD4+ or CD8+ T cells sorted from blood, collected in a trial of the OX40 agonist ivuxolimab. Receptor source: an adult with an advanced solid tumor such as melanoma, head and neck, liver or kidney cancer. The CDR3 runs from the conserved cysteine through the conserved F or W. The D gene is left open where the match is weak. A clone size is listed for some rows: how often the clone was seen (once, few, many), or a class if it is expanded.

j_call | clone_size | v_call | d_call | cdr3_aa | cdr3_nt
TRBJ2-2 | . | TRBV18 | . | CASSPRGTLNTGELFF | TGTGCCAGCTCACCACGGGGAACCCTGAACACCGGGGAGCTGTTTTTT
TRBJ2-7 | . | TRBV7-2 | . | CASSLVPGEQYF | TGTGCCAGCAGCTTAGTTCCTGGCGAGCAGTACTTC
TRBJ2-5 | . | TRBV6-6 | . | CASSYSRETQYF | TGTGCCAGCAGTTACTCCCGTGAGACCCAGTACTTC
TRBJ1-4 | . | TRBV4-3 | . | CASSQDPPSSFEKLFF | TGCGCCAGCAGCCAAGATCCCCCTTCCTCTTTCGAAAAACTGTTTTTT
TRBJ1-2 | . | TRBV7-9 | . | CASSFDGLYGYTF | TGTGCCAGCAGCTTCGATGGGCTCTATGGCTACACCTTC
TRBJ1-1 | . | TRBV27 | . | CASHARNTEAFF | TGTGCCAGCCATGCAAGGAACACTGAAGCTTTCTTT
TRBJ1-2 | . | TRBV5-1 | TRBD1 | CASSLGQGASDGYTF | TGCGCCAGCAGCTTGGGGCAGGGGGCCTCGGATGGCTACACCTTC
TRBJ1-3 | . | TRBV5-4 | TRBD1 | CASSAVRTGGVGNTIYF | TGTGCCAGCAGCGCTGTAAGGACAGGGGGCGTGGGAAACACCATATATTTT
TRBJ2-1 | . | TRBV29-1 | . | CSVGFPASYNEQFF | TGCAGCGTTGGTTTCCCAGCCTCCTACAATGAGCAGTTCTTC
TRBJ1-1 | . | TRBV18 | . | CASSPRLGQKNTEAFF | TGTGCCAGCTCACCGAGGCTCGGACAGAAGAACACTGAAGCTTTCTTT
TRBJ2-4 | once | TRBV28 | . | CASSPNGVGAKNIQYF | TGTGCCAGCAGTCCTAACGGGGTTGGTGCCAAAAACATTCAGTACTTC
TRBJ2-7 | . | TRBV28 | TRBD2 | CASSLSAGGTYEQYF | TGTGCCAGCAGTTTATCGGCGGGAGGTACCTACGAGCAGTACTTC
TRBJ2-5 | . | TRBV7-6 | TRBD1 | CASSPDRGETQYF | TGTGCCAGCAGCCCCGACAGGGGGGAGACCCAGTACTTC
TRBJ2-3 | . | TRBV2 | TRBD2 | CASSPAGGPSDTQYF | TGTGCCAGCAGCCCAGCGGGAGGGCCTTCAGATACGCAGTATTTT
TRBJ1-2 | . | TRBV7-2 | . | CASSLVGGYGYTF | TGTGCCAGCAGCTTAGTCGGGGGCTATGGCTACACCTTC
TRBJ1-5 | once | TRBV6-6 | . | CASSYSWNQPQHF | TGTGCCAGCAGTTACTCCTGGAATCAGCCCCAGCATTTT
TRBJ1-1 | . | TRBV5-6 | . | CASSLLRPNTEAFF | TGTGCCAGCAGCTTACTACGACCGAACACTGAAGCTTTCTTT
TRBJ2-5 | . | TRBV7-2 | TRBD2 | CASSPGLAETQYF | TGTGCCAGCAGCCCGGGACTAGCTGAGACCCAGTACTTC
TRBJ2-3 | once | TRBV10-2 | . | CASSEWGVPADTQYF | TGCGCCAGCAGTGAGTGGGGAGTTCCCGCAGATACGCAGTATTTT
TRBJ1-2 | . | TRBV11-3 | . | CASSLEDSYGYTF | TGTGCCAGCAGCTTAGAGGACAGCTATGGCTACACCTTC
TRBJ2-1 | . | TRBV5-4 | . | CASSLEQYNEQFF | TGTGCCAGCAGCTTGGAACAGTACAATGAGCAGTTCTTC
TRBJ2-3 | once | TRBV29-1 | TRBD2 | CSVEDRASGSTDTQYF | TGCAGCGTTGAAGATCGGGCTAGCGGGAGCACAGATACGCAGTATTTT
TRBJ1-1 | . | TRBV7-2 | TRBD1 | CASSSRGTEAFF | TGTGCCAGCAGCTCCAGGGGGACTGAAGCTTTCTTT
TRBJ1-6 | once | TRBV7-2 | TRBD1 | CASTSDRGRNSPLHF | TGTGCCAGCACCTCGGACAGGGGGAGAAATTCACCCCTCCACTTT
TRBJ1-6 | . | TRBV19 | . | CASSTRTAIDSPLHF | TGTGCCAGTAGTACCCGGACGGCAATTGATTCACCCCTCCACTTT
TRBJ1-5 | . | TRBV5-4 | . | CASSLGGGNQPQHF | TGTGCCAGCAGCTTGGGGGGGGGCAATCAGCCCCAGCATTTT
TRBJ2-3 | . | TRBV18 | . | CASSPGDTQYF | TGTGCCAGCTCACCGGGGGATACGCAGTATTTT
TRBJ2-3 | . | TRBV9 | . | CASSGRVDTQYF | TGTGCCAGCAGCGGAAGGGTGGATACGCAGTATTTT
TRBJ2-7 | once | TRBV7-2 | . | CASSAAGTPSGQYF | TGTGCCAGCAGCGCAGCCGGGACACCCTCTGGGCAGTACTTC
TRBJ1-1 | . | TRBV6-1 | . | CASREGFKAFF | TGTGCCAGCAGGGAAGGCTTTAAAGCTTTCTTT
TRBJ1-3 | . | TRBV28 | . | CASTRGGGGNTIYF | TGTGCCAGCACCCGGGGAGGGGGTGGAAACACCATATATTTT
TRBJ2-2 | . | TRBV5-1 | . | CASSLIAANTGELFF | TGCGCCAGCAGCTTGATAGCAGCGAACACCGGGGAGCTGTTTTTT
TRBJ2-5 | . | TRBV19 | TRBD2 | CASSHGQRGYETQYF | TGTGCCAGTAGTCATGGGCAGCGGGGATATGAGACCCAGTACTTC
TRBJ2-5 | . | TRBV5-1 | TRBD2 | CASSQGTSGAETQYF | TGCGCCAGCAGCCAGGGGACTAGCGGGGCGGAGACCCAGTACTTC
TRBJ1-1 | . | TRBV11-3 | TRBD1 | CASSLAGQQAFF | TGTGCCAGCAGCCTGGCGGGACAGCAAGCTTTCTTT
TRBJ2-3 | . | TRBV5-1 | . | CASSLDGTSTDTQYF | TGCGCCAGCAGCTTGGACGGGACGAGCACAGATACGCAGTATTTT
TRBJ2-5 | once | TRBV7-7 | TRBD2 | CASSLAGGGNQETQYF | TGTGCCAGCAGCTTAGCTGGCGGGGGGAACCAAGAGACCCAGTACTTC
TRBJ2-3 | . | TRBV2 | TRBD2 | CASRIGTSGGTSTDTQYF | TGTGCCAGCAGAATAGGGACTAGCGGGGGCACTAGCACAGATACGCAGTATTTT
TRBJ1-1 | . | TRBV11-2 | . | CASSLGFGGAPEAFF | TGTGCCAGCAGCTTAGGCTTTGGGGGCGCCCCTGAAGCTTTCTTT
TRBJ1-2 | . | TRBV5-4 | . | CASSLGRGKTGNYGYTF | TGTGCCAGCAGCTTGGGTCGGGGGAAAACAGGGAACTATGGCTACACCTTC
TRBJ2-1 | . | TRBV7-7 | TRBD2 | CASSLEATSRYNEQFF | TGTGCCAGCAGCTTAGAAGCGACTAGCAGATACAATGAGCAGTTCTTC
TRBJ1-3 | . | TRBV5-1 | . | CASSFLGQTNSGNTIYF | TGCGCCAGCAGCTTCCTAGGACAGACAAACTCTGGAAACACCATATATTTT
TRBJ2-3 | . | TRBV5-4 | . | CASSLEAAGTDTQYF | TGTGCCAGCAGCTTGGAGGCAGCCGGCACAGATACGCAGTATTTT
TRBJ2-1 | few | TRBV7-3 | . | CASSSGYTHYNEQFF | TGTGCCAGCAGCTCAGGTTATACTCACTACAATGAGCAGTTCTTC
TRBJ1-3 | . | TRBV5-1 | . | CASSLGQPGTGNTIYF | TGCGCCAGCAGCTTGGGACAGCCGGGGACCGGAAACACCATATATTTT